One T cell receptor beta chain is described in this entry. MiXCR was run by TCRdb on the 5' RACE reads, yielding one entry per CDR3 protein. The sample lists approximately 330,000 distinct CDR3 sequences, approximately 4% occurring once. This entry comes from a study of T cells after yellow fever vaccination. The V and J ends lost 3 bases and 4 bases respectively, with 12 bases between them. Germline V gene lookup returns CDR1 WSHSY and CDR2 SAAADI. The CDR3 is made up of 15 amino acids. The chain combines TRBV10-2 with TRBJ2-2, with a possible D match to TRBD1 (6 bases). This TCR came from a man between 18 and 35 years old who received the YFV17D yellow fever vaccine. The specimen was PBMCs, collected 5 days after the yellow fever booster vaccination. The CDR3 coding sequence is TGCGCCAGCAGTGATTTAATACAGGGCACCGGGGAGCTGTTTTTT. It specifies CASSDLIQGTGELFF.